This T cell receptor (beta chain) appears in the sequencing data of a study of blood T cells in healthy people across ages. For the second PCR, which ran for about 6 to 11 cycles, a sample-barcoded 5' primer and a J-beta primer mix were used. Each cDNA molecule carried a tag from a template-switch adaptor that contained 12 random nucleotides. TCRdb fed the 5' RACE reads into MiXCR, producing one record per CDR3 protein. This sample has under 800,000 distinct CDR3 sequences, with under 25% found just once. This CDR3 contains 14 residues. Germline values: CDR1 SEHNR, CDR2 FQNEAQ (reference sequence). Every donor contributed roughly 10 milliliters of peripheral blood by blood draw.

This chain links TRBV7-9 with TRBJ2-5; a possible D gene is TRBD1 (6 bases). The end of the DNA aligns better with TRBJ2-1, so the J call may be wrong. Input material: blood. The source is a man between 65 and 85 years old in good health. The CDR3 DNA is TGTGCCAGCAGCTTGGGGGCCGTCGGATATGAGCAGTTCTTC. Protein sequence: CASSLGAVGYEQFF.